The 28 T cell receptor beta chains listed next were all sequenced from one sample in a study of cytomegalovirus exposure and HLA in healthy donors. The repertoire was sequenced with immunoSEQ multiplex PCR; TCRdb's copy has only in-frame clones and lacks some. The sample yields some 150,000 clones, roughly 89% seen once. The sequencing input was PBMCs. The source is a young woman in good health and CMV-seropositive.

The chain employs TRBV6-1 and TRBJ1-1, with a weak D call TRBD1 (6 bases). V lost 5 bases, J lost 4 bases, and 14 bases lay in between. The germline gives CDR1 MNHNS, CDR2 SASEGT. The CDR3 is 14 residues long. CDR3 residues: CASSKGEWGTEAFF. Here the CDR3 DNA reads TGTGCCAGCAGTAAGGGGGAATGGGGCACTGAAGCTTTCTTT.

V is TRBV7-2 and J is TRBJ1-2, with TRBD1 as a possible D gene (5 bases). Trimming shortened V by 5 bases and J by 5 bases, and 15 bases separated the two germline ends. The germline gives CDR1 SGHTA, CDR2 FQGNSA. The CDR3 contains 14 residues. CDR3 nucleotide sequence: TGTGCCAGCAGCGTACTGCCCGGGACTTATGGCTACACCTTC. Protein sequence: CASSVLPGTYGYTF.

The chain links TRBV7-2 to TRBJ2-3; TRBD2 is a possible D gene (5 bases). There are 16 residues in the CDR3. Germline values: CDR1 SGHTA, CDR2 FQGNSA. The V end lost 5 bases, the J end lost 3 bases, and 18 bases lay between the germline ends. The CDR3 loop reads CASSQPRGTPTDTQYF. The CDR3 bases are TGTGCCAGCAGCCAGCCCCGGGGAACTCCGACAGATACGCAGTATTTT.

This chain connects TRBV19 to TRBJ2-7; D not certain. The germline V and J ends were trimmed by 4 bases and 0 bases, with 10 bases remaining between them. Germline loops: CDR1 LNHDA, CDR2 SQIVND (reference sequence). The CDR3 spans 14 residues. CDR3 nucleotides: TGTGCCAGTAGTAGAGAACAAATCTCCTACGAGCAGTACTTC. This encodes CASSREQISYEQYF. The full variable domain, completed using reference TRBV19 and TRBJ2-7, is DGGITQSPKYLFRKEGQNVTLSCEQNLNHDAMYWYRQDPGQGLRLIYYSQIVNDFQKGDIAEGYSVSREKKESFPLTVTSAQKNPTAFYLCASSREQISYEQYFGPGTRLTVT.

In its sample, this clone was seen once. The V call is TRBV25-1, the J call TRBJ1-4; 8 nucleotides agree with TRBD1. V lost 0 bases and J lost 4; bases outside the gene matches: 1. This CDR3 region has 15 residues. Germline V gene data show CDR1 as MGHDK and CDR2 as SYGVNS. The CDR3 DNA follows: TGTGCCAGCAGTGAATATGGACAGGGTAATGAAAAACTGTTTTTT. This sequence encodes CASSEYGQGNEKLFF.

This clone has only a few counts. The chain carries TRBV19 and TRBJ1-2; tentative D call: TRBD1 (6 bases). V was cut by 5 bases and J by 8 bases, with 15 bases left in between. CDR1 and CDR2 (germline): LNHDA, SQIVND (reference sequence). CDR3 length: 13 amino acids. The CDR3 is CASSFNTGYGYTF. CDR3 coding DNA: TGTGCCAGTAGTTTTAATACAGGGTACGGCTACACCTTC. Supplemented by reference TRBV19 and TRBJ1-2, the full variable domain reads DGGITQSPKYLFRKEGQNVTLSCEQNLNHDAMYWYRQDPGQGLRLIYYSQIVNDFQKGDIAEGYSVSREKKESFPLTVTSAQKNPTAFYLCASSFNTGYGYTFGSGTRLTVV.

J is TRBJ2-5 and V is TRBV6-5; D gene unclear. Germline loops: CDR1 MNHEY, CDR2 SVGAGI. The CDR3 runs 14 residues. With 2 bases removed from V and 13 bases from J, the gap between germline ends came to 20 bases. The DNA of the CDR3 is TGTGCCAGCAGTTACCGAGCGCCGGGTGGATTCCGGTACTTC. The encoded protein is CASSYRAPGGFRYF.

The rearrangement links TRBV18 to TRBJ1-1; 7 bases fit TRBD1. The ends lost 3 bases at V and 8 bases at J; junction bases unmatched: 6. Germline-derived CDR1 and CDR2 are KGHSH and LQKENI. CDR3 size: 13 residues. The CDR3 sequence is CASSPGQEQEAFF. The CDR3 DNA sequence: TGTGCCAGCTCACCCGGACAGGAACAAGAAGCTTTCTTT.

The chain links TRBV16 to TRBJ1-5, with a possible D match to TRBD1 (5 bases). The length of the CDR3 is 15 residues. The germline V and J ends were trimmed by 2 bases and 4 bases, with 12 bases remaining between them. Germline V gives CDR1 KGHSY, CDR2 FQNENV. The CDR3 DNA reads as TGTGCCAGCAGCCAACAAGGGGTGGGAAATCAGCCCCAGCATTTT. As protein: CASSQQGVGNQPQHF.

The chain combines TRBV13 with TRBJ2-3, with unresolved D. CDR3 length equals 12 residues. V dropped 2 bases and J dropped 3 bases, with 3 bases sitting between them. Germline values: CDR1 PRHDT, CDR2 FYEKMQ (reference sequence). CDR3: CASSLRTDTQYF. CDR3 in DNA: TGTGCCAGCAGCTTACGGACAGATACGCAGTATTTT.

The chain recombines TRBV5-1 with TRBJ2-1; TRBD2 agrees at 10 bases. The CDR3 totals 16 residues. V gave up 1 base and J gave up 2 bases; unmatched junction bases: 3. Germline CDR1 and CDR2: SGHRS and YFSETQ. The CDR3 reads CASSLYSGGTYNEQFF. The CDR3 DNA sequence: TGCGCCAGCAGCTTGTATAGCGGGGGGACCTACAATGAGCAGTTCTTC.

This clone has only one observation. DNA for the CDR3: TGTGCCAGCAGCTTGGGCCCAGACGAGCAGTACTTC. Residues: CASSLGPDEQYF. The chain has TRBV5-6 and TRBJ2-7; D call uncertain. Trimming took 0 bases from V and 5 from J, leaving 6 bases between them. In germline, CDR1 is SGHDT, CDR2 YYEEEE. The CDR3 loop spans 12 amino acids.

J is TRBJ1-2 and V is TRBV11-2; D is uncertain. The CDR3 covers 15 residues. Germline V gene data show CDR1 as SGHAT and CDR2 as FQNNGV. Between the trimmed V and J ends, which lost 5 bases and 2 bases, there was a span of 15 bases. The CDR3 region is CASSDGIGLNYGYTF. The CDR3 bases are TGTGCCAGCAGCGACGGGATAGGGTTGAACTATGGCTACACCTTC.

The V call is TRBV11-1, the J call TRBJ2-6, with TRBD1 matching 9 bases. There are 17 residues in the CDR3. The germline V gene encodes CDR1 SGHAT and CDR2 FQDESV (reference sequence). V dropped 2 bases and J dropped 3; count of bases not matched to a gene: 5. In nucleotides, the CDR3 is TGTGCCAGCAGCTTAAGGGAGACAGGGGGTGGGGCCAACGTCCTGACTTTC. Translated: CASSLRETGGGANVLTF.

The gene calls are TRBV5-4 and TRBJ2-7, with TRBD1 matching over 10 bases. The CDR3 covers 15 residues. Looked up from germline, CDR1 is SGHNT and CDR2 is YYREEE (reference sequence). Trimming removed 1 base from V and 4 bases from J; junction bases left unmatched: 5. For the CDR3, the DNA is TGTGCCAGCAGCTTGTGGGGGACAGGGGCATACGAGCAGTACTTC. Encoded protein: CASSLWGTGAYEQYF. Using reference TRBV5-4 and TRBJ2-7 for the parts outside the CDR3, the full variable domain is ETGVTQSPTHLIKTRGQQVTLRCSSQSGHNTVSWYQQALGQGPQFIFQYYREEENGRGNFPPRFSGLQFPNYSSELNVNALELDDSALYLCASSLWGTGAYEQYFGPGTRLTVT.

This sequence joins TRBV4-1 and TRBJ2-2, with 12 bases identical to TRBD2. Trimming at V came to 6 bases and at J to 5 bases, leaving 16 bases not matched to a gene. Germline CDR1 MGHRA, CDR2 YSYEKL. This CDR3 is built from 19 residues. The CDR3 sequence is CASSPSTLAGGPGTGELFF. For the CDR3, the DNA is TGCGCCAGCAGTCCTTCAACCCTAGCGGGGGGGCCGGGGACCGGGGAGCTGTTTTTT.

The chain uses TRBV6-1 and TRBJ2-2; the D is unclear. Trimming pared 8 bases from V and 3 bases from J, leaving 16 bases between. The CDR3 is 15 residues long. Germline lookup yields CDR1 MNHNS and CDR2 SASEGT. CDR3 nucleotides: TGTGCCAGCTTTCCAGGTTTTGGGCACACCGGGGAGCTGTTTTTT. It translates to CASFPGFGHTGELFF.

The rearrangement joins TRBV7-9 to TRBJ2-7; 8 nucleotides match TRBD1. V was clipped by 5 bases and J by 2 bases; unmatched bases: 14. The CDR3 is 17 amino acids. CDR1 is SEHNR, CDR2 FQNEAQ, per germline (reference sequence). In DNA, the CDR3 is TGTGCCAGCAGCCCACTCGGACAGGGAGGCAGGACCTACGAGCAGTACTTC. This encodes CASSPLGQGGRTYEQYF.

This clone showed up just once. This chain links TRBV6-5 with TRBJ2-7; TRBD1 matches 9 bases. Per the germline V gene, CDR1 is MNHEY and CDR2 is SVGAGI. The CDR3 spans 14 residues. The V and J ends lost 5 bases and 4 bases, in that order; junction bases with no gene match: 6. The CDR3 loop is CASSRDRVLYEQYF. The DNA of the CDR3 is TGTGCCAGCAGTCGGGACAGGGTATTGTACGAGCAGTACTTC.

The DNA of the CDR3 is TGTGCCACCAGCAGAGGTCGAGGGGGCGCCGTCTATGGCTACACCTTC. Translated, it gives CATSRGRGGAVYGYTF. The chain has TRBV15 and TRBJ1-2; 7 bases map to TRBD1. Per germline, CDR1 LNHNV and CDR2 YYDKDF (reference sequence). The CDR3 has 16 amino acids. V gave up 1 base and J gave up 4 bases; unmatched junction bases: 9.

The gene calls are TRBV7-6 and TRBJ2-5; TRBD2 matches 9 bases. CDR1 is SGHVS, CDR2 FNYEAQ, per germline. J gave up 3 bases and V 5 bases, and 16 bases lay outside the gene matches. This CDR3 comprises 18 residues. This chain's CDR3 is CASSKGLAHAWEKETQYF. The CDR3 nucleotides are TGTGCCAGCAGCAAGGGACTAGCCCACGCTTGGGAAAAAGAGACCCAGTACTTC.

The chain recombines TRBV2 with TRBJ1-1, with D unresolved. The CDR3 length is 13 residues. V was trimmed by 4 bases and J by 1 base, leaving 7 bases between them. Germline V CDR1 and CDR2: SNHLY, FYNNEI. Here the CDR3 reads CASSGSENTEAFF. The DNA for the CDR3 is TGTGCCAGCAGTGGTAGTGAGAACACTGAAGCTTTCTTT.

The CDR3 DNA sequence: TGCAGCGTTGAAACCCAGGCCCGTCGCAATGAGCAGTTCTTC. Its protein is CSVETQARRNEQFF. The genes are TRBV29-1 and TRBJ2-1; D is unresolved. The ends were cut back, 2 bases at V and 6 bases at J, with 14 bases in the middle. The CDR3 sequence is 14 residues long. CDR1 is SQVTM, CDR2 ANQGSEA, per germline.

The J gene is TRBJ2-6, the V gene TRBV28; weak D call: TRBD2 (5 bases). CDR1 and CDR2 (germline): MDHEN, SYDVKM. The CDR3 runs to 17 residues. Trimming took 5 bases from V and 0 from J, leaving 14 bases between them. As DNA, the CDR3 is TGTGCCAGCAGTGTGAGGACTGCCTCCTCTGGGGCCAACGTCCTGACTTTC. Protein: CASSVRTASSGANVLTF.

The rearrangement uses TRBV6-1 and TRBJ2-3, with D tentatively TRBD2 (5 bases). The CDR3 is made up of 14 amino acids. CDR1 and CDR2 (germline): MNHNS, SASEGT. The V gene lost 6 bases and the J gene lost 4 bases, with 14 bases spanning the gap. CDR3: CASRVGAVADTQYF. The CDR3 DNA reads TGTGCCAGCAGGGTAGGAGCGGTGGCAGATACGCAGTATTTT.

DNA of the CDR3: TGTGCCAGCAGTGGCGACTCGAAAGGGGTTTACGAGCAGTACTTC. It yields the protein CASSGDSKGVYEQYF. This sequence joins TRBV6-1 and TRBJ2-7, with D maybe TRBD1 (5 bases). The CDR3 consists of 15 residues. Germline CDR1 is MNHNS and CDR2 is SASEGT. The ends were cut back, 4 bases at V and 4 bases at J, with 17 bases in the middle.

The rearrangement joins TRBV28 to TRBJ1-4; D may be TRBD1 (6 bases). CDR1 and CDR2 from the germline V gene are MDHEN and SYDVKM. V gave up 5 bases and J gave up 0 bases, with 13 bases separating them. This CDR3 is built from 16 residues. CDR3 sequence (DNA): TGTGCCAGCAGTCAAGTACAGGGTACAACTAATGAAAAACTGTTTTTT. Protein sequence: CASSQVQGTTNEKLFF. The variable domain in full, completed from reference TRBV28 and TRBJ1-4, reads DVKVTQSSRYLVKRTGEKVFLECVQDMDHENMFWYRQDPGLGLRLIYFSYDVKMKEKGDIPEGYSVSREKKERFSLILESASTNQTSMYLCASSQVQGTTNEKLFFGSGTQLSVL.

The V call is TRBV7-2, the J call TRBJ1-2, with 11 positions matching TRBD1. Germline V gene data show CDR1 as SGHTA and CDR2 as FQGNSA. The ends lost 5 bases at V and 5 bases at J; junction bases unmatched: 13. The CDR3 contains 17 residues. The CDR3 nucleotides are TGTGCCAGCAGCGAACCCGCCGGGACAGGGGGTTATTATGGCTACACCTTC. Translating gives CASSEPAGTGGYYGYTF. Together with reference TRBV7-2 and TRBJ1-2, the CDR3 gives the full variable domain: GAGVSQSPSNKVTEKGKDVELRCDPISGHTALYWYRQSLGQGLEFLIYFQGNSAPDKSGLPSDRFSAERTGGSVSTLTIQRTQQEDSAVYLCASSEPAGTGGYYGYTFGSGTRLTVV.